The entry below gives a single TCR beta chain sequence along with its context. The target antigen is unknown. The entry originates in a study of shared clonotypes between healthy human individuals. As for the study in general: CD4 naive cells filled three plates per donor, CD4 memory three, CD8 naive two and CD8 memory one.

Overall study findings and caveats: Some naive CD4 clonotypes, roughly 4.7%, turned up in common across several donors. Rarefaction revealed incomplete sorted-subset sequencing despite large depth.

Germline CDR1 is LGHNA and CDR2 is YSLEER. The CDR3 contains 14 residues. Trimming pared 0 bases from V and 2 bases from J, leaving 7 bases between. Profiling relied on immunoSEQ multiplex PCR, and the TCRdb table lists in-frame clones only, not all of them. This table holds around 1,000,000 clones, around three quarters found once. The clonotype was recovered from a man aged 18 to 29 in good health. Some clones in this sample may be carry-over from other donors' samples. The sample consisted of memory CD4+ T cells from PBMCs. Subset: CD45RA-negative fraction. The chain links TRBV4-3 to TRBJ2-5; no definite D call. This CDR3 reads CASSQDLQQETQYF. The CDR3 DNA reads TGCGCCAGCAGCCAAGATTTACAGCAAGAGACCCAGTACTTC.